The clone carrying this T cell receptor beta chain came up a few times. TCRdb used MiXCR to reprocess the 5' RACE reads, holding one entry per CDR3 protein. The data show roughly 480,000 distinct CDR3 sequences, roughly 24% seen once. The data were obtained in a study of identical twins. Germline V lookup: CDR1 SGHRS, CDR2 YFSETQ. V lost 4 bases and J lost 2; bases outside the gene matches: 6. The CDR3 is made up of 17 amino acids. The data also belong to a second study, concerning T cells expressing NK-cell markers. Per that study: Whether expanded NKG2C+ T cell clones recognized HCMV stayed uncertain.

The TCR comes from a woman younger than 35 in good health. The chain has TRBV5-1 and TRBJ2-2; 12 bases match TRBD2. Sequencing was carried out using CD4+ T cells sorted from blood. The chain's CDR3 is CASSTRTSGENTGELFF. The CDR3 DNA follows: TGCGCCAGCAGCACCCGGACTAGCGGGGAAAACACCGGGGAGCTGTTTTTT.